This T cell receptor beta chain was found in a study of shared clonotypes between healthy human individuals. Per sorted-subset replicate PCR, input was approximately 0.2 ug DNA, representing 30,000 or so T cell genomes. The repertoire was sequenced with immunoSEQ multiplex PCR; TCRdb's copy has only in-frame clones and lacks some. The repertoire consists of approximately 740,000 clones, with approximately 92% occurring once and the leading ten covering around 24%. The naive CD8 subset, CD45RO-negative cells positively selected for CCR7, excluded terminally differentiated effector memory CD45RA+ cells. The study drew all its donors from Caucasian adults living in Nashville, Tennessee. To note about this clone: Its antigen is unknown.

Study-level findings and limits: Non-shared clonotypes were found to have lower generation probabilities than the clonotypes that were shared by all four of the sorted-subset donors.

The sequence was obtained from a man aged 25 to 40 in good health. Sequencing used naive CD8+ T cells sorted from blood.

The CDR3 nucleotides are TGTGCCAGCAGCTCTGCAGGGGAGAACACCGGGGAGCTGTTTTTT. Translating gives CASSSAGENTGELFF. The rearrangement links TRBV11-3 to TRBJ2-2; D is perhaps TRBD1 (6 bases). Between the trimmed V and J ends, which lost 4 bases and 1 base, there was a span of 10 bases. The CDR3 covers 15 residues. Germline loops: CDR1 SGHNT, CDR2 YENEEA.